Each of the 3 T cell receptor beta chains below was sequenced from the same sample in a study of technical replicates of blood from several donors. Sequenced by immunoSEQ multiplex PCR; TCRdb stores in-frame clones only, minus some. The sample has about 82,000 clones, roughly 95% seen once; the top ten hold approximately 0.39%. Material for sequencing was T cells isolated from PBMCs. The receptors were gathered from a human donor in good health.

In this sample, this clone turned up once. The DNA of the CDR3 is TGTGCCAGCTCACCAAATGGACACCCCACAGATACGCAGTATTTT. Its protein is CASSPNGHPTDTQYF. The chain has TRBV18 and TRBJ2-3, with D perhaps TRBD1 (5 bases). CDR1 is KGHSH, CDR2 LQKENI, per germline. Trimming removed 2 bases at V and 2 bases at J, with 11 bases between. The CDR3 consists of 15 residues.

The J gene is TRBJ2-7, the V gene TRBV7-2, with 9 nucleotides matching TRBD2. This CDR3 contains 14 residues. Trimming removed 4 bases from V and 3 bases from J; junction bases left unmatched: 4. From germline, CDR1 is SGHTA and CDR2 FQGNSA. CDR3 amino acids: CASSYSGSIYEQYF. In nucleotides, the CDR3 is TGTGCCAGCAGCTATAGCGGGAGTATCTACGAGCAGTACTTC.

The chain joins TRBV11-2 to TRBJ2-3, with D maybe TRBD2 (7 bases). V was clipped by 5 bases and J by 4 bases, with 19 bases between them. The germline gives CDR1 SGHAT, CDR2 FQNNGV. The CDR3 totals 16 residues. The CDR3 DNA sequence: TGTGCCAGCAGCCTCAGGGGCGCGGGAGCCTCAGATACGCAGTATTTT. This sequence encodes CASSLRGAGASDTQYF.